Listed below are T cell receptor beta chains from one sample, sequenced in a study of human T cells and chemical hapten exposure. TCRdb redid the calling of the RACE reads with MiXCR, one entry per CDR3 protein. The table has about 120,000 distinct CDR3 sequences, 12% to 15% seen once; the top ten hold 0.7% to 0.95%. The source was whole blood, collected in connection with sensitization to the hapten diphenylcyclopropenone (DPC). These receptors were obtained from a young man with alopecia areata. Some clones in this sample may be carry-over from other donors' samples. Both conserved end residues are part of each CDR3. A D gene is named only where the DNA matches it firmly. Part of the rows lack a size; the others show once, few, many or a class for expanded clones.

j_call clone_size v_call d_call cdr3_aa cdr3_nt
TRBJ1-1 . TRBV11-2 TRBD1 CASSARGFTEAFF TGTGCCAGCAGCGCCAGGGGGTTTACTGAAGCTTTCTTT
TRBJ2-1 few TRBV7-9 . CASSGRLTSRYNEQFF TGTGCCAGCAGCGGGAGACTAACCTCAAGGTACAATGAGCAGTTCTTC
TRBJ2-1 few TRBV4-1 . CASSQSSSYNEQFF TGCGCCAGCAGCCAGAGTAGCTCCTACAATGAGCAGTTCTTC
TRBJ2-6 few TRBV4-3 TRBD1 CASSPGGQGLASGANVLTF TGCGCCAGCAGCCCCGGTGGACAGGGCTTGGCATCTGGGGCCAACGTCCTGACTTTC
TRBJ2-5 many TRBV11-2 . CASSLAGQTQYF TGTGCCAGCAGCTTAGCTGGACAGACCCAGTACTTC
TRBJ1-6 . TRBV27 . CASRALERGNSPLHF TGTGCCAGCAGAGCCTTGGAGAGGGGTAATTCACCCCTCCACTTT
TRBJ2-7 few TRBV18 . CASSATDAYEQYF TGTGCCAGCTCGGCGACAGATGCCTACGAGCAGTACTTC
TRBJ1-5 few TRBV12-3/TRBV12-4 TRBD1 CASSFWTGSSNQPQHF TGTGCCAGCAGTTTCTGGACAGGGTCTTCCAATCAGCCCCAGCATTTT
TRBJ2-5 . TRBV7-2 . CASSLGNPGETQYF TGTGCCAGCAGCTTAGGAAACCCTGGGGAGACCCAGTACTTC
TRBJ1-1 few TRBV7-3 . CASSLSREGPGGLGTEAFF TGTGCCAGCAGCTTAAGTCGGGAGGGCCCGGGAGGACTGGGGACTGAAGCTTTCTTT
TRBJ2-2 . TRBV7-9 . CASSFAQTRLDGELFF TGTGCCAGCAGCTTCGCCCAGACGAGATTGGACGGGGAGCTGTTTTTT
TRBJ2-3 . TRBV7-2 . CASSPPEVYTDTQYF TGTGCCAGCAGCCCCCCGGAGGTGTACACAGATACGCAGTATTTT
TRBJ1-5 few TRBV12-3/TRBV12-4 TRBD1 CASSPGQINQPQHF TGTGCCAGCAGTCCGGGACAGATCAATCAGCCCCAGCATTTT
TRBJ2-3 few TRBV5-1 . CASSFRTTSTDTQYF TGCGCCAGCAGCTTTAGGACGACTAGCACAGATACGCAGTATTTT
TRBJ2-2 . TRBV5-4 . CASSPGRRAVAGELFF TGTGCCAGCAGCCCCGGTCGTAGGGCGGTGGCCGGGGAGCTGTTTTTT
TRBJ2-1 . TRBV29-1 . CSVVQGFNEQFF TGCAGCGTTGTTCAGGGCTTCAATGAGCAGTTCTTC
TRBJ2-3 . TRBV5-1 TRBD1 CASSLGDRQGTDTQYF TGCGCCAGCAGCTTGGGGGATCGACAGGGTACAGATACGCAGTATTTT
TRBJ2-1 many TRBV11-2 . CASSLDSGGWFNEQFF TGTGCCAGCAGCTTAGACTCCGGGGGTTGGTTTAATGAGCAGTTCTTC
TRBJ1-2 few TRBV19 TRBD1 CASQPGQGLPFNYGYTF TGTGCCAGTCAACCGGGACAGGGCCTGCCGTTTAACTATGGCTACACCTTC
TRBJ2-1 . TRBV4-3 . CASSPAGSSYNEQFF TGCGCCAGCAGCCCCGCGGGCAGCTCCTACAATGAGCAGTTCTTC
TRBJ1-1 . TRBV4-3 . CASSQDRIGQLEAFF TGCGCCAGCAGCCAAGATCGGATCGGACAGCTTGAAGCTTTCTTT
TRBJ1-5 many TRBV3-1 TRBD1 CASSPGTGGAGGQPQHF TGTGCCAGCAGCCCCGGGACAGGGGGCGCGGGCGGTCAGCCCCAGCATTTT
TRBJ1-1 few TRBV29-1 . CSVSYSGTEAFF TGCAGCGTTTCTTATTCGGGCACTGAAGCTTTCTTT
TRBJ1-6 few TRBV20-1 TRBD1 CSARGQGGNSPLHF TGCAGTGCTAGGGGACAGGGTGGGAATTCACCCCTCCACTTT
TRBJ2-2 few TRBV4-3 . CASSQEINKGVYTGELFF TGCGCCAGCAGCCAGGAGATCAACAAGGGTGTTTACACCGGGGAGCTGTTTTTT
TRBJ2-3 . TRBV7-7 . CASSPSRAHLDTQYF TGTGCCAGCAGCCCGAGTCGGGCCCACTTAGATACGCAGTATTTT
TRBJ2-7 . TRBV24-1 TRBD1 CATSDPGTVDEQYF TGTGCCACCAGTGATCCCGGGACAGTAGACGAGCAGTACTTC
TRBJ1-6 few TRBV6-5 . CASSQTGSPYNSPLHF TGTGCCAGCAGTCAAACAGGGAGCCCCTATAATTCACCCCTCCACTTT
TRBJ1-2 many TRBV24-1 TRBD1 CATSHQETGVYGYTF TGTGCCACCAGTCACCAAGAGACAGGGGTCTATGGCTACACCTTC
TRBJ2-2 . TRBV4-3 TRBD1 CASSQDITTGGTGELFF TGCGCCAGCAGCCAAGATATAACAACAGGGGGAACCGGGGAGCTGTTTTTT
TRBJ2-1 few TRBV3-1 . CASSLVTEMNPLFGNEQFF TGTGCCAGCAGCCTCGTGACAGAAATGAACCCCCTTTTTGGGAATGAGCAGTTCTTC
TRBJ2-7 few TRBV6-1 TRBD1 CASSVPGQGFHEQYF TGTGCCAGCAGTGTCCCGGGACAGGGGTTCCACGAGCAGTACTTC
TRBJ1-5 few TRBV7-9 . CASSAQGGNQPQHF TGTGCCAGCAGCGCACAGGGTGGCAATCAGCCCCAGCATTTT
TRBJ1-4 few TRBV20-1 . CSARESSLFF TGCAGTGCTAGGGAGTCTTCACTGTTTTTT
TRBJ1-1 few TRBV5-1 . CASSLVQGTASVSAEAFF TGCGCCAGCAGCTTGGTACAGGGAACGGCCTCGGTGTCCGCTGAAGCTTTCTTT
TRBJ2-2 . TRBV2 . CASKSLTEITGELFF TGTGCCAGCAAATCGTTGACAGAAATCACCGGGGAGCTGTTTTTT
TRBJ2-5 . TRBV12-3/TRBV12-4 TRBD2 CASSPSGGAETQYF TGTGCCAGCAGCCCTAGCGGGGGCGCGGAGACCCAGTACTTC
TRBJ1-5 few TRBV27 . CATGTGTNSNQPQHF TGTGCCACCGGAACCGGGACAAATAGCAATCAGCCCCAGCATTTT
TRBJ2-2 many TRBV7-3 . CASSLTRQGGTGELFF TGTGCCAGCAGCTTAACGAGACAGGGAGGCACCGGGGAGCTGTTTTTT
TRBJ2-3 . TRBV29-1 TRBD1 CSVARGDRVRDTQYF TGCAGCGTCGCGAGAGGGGACAGGGTGAGAGATACGCAGTATTTT
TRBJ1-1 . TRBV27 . CASSFLSRDKNTEAFF TGTGCCAGCAGTTTTTTATCCCGAGACAAGAACACTGAAGCTTTCTTT
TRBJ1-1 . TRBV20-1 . CSAAKNTEAFF TGCAGTGCCGCAAAGAACACTGAAGCTTTCTTT